This record looks at one T cell receptor (beta chain) sequence and its context. Its antigen is still unknown. Different DNA sequences within this sample yield the same CDR3. The data derive from a study of shared clonotypes between healthy human individuals. Findings of the study overall: Clonotypes shared by all four donors outscored non-shared clonotypes in generation probability. A few donors showed sharing of about 4.6% of naive CD4 clonotypes.

Per the study methods: Filtering differed because ImmunoSEQ produced junction-only sequences that carried no quality scores. Sequenced by immunoSEQ multiplex PCR; TCRdb stores in-frame clones only, minus some. V and J calls and clone size come straight from that table; D and trimming were deduced from the DNA. The sample has millions of clones, around 90% seen once. This receptor was taken from a man younger than 35 in good health. Sequenced sample: naive CD4+ T cells sorted from blood. The subset: CD45RA+ positively selected.

CDR3 in DNA: TGTGCCAGCAGCCTCTCCGAGACCCAGTACTTC. Translation gives CASSLSETQYF. This sequence joins TRBV2 and TRBJ2-5, with D unclear. CDR3 length equals 11 residues. Germline V gene sequence: CDR1 SNHLY, CDR2 FYNNEI. V lost 6 bases, J lost 5 bases, and 7 bases lay in between. The full variable domain, its missing parts supplied by reference TRBV2 and TRBJ2-5, is EPEVTQTPSHQVTQMGQEVILRCVPISNHLYFYWYRQILGQKVEFLVSFYNNEISEKSEIFDDQFSVERPDGSNFTLKIRSTKLEDSAMYFCASSLSETQYFGPGTRLLVL.